The sequence of this TCR beta chain was determined in a study of cytomegalovirus exposure and HLA in healthy donors. For the study at large: About 85 million unique TCRs from HLA-typed donors were held in an early release of data.

Study-level findings and limits: A later analysis found most CMV-associated TCR beta chains apparently HLA-restricted. V- and J-gene trimming of TCR beta was linked (in a later analysis) to a missense DCLRE1C variant.

A multiplex PCR was run with 60 Vbeta primers and 13 Jbeta primers. Method: immunoSEQ multiplex PCR; TCRdb's copy keeps in-frame clones and lacks some. The data hold around 200,000 clones, with approximately 79% observed a single time. Remarks on this clone: Its antigen is currently unknown.

V shed 2 bases and J 5 bases; nucleotides not matched to a gene: 7. This CDR3 spans 16 amino acids. In germline, CDR1 is SGHTA, CDR2 FQGTGA. The sequence derives from a man aged 45 to 65 in good health and CMV-seronegative. This chain connects TRBV7-3 to TRBJ2-3; 10 nucleotides line up with TRBD2. The sample was PBMCs. DNA for the CDR3: TGTGCCAGCAGCTTACGTCTAGCGGGAGCTGTAGATACGCAGTATTTT. Protein sequence: CASSLRLAGAVDTQYF.